The T cell receptor beta chain described here comes from a study of cytomegalovirus exposure and HLA in healthy donors. Both 60 Vbeta primers and 13 Jbeta primers went into the PCR. Sequencing was performed with immunoSEQ multiplex PCR; in TCRdb, only in-frame clones are kept and a portion is missing. The sample consists of around 300,000 clones, about 90% of them appearing once. To note about this clone: No antigen is known for it.

J lost 0 bases, V lost 3 bases, and 1 base had no gene match. The germline CDR1 and CDR2 sequences are MNHEY and SMNVEV (reference sequence). CDR3 length equals 15 residues. Study conclusions and caveats: There were some V segments, including TRBV6-2 and TRBV6-3, excluded as indistinguishable. A later analysis linked a missense DCLRE1C variant to TCR beta V- and J-gene trimming. Further analysis, carried out later, found HLA-associated TCR beta chains more clonally expanded than equally common other chains.

The sequence derives from a woman aged 18-29 years in good health and CMV-seronegative. The sequenced sample was PBMCs. This chain links TRBV27 with TRBJ2-7, with 11 bases aligning to TRBD1. This chain's CDR3 is CASSLGTGGSYEQYF. The CDR3, as DNA: TGTGCCAGCAGTTTGGGGACAGGGGGCTCCTACGAGCAGTACTTC.